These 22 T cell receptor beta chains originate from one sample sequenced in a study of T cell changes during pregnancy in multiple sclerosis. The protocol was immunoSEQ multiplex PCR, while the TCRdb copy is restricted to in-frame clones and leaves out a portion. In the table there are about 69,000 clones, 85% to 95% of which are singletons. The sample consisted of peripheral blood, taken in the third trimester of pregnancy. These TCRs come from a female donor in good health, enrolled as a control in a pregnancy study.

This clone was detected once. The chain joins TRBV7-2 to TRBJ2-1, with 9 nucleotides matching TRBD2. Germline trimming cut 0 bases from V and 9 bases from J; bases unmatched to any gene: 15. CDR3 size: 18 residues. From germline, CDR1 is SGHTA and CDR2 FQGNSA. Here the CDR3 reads CASSLARGGAPILSEQFF. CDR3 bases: TGTGCCAGCAGCTTAGCCCGCGGGGGGGCCCCTATTTTGAGTGAGCAGTTCTTC.

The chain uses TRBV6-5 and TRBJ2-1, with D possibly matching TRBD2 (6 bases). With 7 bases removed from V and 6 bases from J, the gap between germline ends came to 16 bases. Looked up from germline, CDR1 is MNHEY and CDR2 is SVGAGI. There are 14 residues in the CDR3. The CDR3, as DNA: TGTGCCAGCATCAATCCGACTAGAAGCAATGAGCAGTTCTTC. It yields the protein CASINPTRSNEQFF.

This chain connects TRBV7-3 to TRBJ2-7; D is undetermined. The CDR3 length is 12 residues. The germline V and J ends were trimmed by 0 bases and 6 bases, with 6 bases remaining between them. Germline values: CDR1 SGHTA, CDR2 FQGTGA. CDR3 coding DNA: TGTGCCAGCAGCTTAACGAAGCCCGAGCAGTACTTC. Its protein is CASSLTKPEQYF. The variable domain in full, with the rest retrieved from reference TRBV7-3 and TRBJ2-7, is GAGVSQTPSNKVTEKGKYVELRCDPISGHTALYWYRQSLGQGPEFLIYFQGTGAADDSGLPNDRFFAVRPEGSVSTLKIQRTERGDSAVYLCASSLTKPEQYFGPGTRLTVT.

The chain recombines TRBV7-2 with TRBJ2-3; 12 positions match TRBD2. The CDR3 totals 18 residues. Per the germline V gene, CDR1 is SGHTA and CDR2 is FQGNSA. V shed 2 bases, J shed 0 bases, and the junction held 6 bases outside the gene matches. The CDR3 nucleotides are TGTGCCAGCAGCTTACTCGCCGGGACTAGCGGGAGCACAGATACGCAGTATTTT. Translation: CASSLLAGTSGSTDTQYF.

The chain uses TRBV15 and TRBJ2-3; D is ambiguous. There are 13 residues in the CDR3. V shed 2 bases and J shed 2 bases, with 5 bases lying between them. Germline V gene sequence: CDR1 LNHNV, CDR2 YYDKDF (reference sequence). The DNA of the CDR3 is TGTGCCACCAGCAGATACATCACAGATACGCAGTATTTT. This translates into CATSRYITDTQYF.

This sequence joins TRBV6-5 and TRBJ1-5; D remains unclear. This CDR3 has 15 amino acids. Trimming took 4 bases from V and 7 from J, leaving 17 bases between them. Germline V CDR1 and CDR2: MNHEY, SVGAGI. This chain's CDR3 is CASSSTQVSSQPQHF. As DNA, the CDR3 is TGTGCCAGCAGTTCGACGCAGGTCTCTAGCCAGCCCCAGCATTTT.

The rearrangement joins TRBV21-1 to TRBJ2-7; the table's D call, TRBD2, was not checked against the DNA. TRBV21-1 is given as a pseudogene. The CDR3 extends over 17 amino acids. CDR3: CASIRLAGGPITYEQYF. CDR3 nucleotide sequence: TGTGCCAGCATCCGACTAGCGGGGGGCCCGATCACCTACGAGCAGTACTTC.

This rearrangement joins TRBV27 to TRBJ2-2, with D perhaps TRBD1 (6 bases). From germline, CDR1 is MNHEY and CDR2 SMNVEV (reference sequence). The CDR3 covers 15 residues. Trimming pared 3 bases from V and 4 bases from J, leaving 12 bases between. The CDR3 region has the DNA TGTGCCAGCAGTTTTGGACAGTTCAGCACCGGGGAGCTGTTTTTT. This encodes CASSFGQFSTGELFF.

The CDR3 spells CSVERGTYEQYF. For the CDR3, the DNA is TGCAGCGTTGAGAGGGGGACCTACGAGCAGTACTTC. The genes are TRBV29-1 and TRBJ2-7, with D possibly TRBD1 on 6 matching bases. Trimming stripped 3 bases from V and 2 bases from J, with 8 bases between. The CDR3 extends over 12 amino acids. The germline V gene encodes CDR1 SQVTM and CDR2 ANQGSEA.

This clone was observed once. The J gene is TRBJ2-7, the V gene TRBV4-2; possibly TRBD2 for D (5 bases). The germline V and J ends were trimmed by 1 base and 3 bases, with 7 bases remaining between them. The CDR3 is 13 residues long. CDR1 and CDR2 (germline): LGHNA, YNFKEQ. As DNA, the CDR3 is TGTGCCAGCAGCCAAGGAGGGAGCTACGAGCAGTACTTC. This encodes CASSQGGSYEQYF.

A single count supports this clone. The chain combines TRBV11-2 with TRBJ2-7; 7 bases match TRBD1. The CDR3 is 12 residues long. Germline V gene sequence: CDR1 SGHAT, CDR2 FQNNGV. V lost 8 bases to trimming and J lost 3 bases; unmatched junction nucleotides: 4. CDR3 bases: TGTGCCAGCCGTCCAGGGGGCTACGAGCAGTACTTC. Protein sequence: CASRPGGYEQYF.

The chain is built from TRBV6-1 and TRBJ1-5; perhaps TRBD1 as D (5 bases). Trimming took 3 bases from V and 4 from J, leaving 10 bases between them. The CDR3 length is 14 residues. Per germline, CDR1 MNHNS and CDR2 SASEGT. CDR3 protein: CASSDQGRNQPQHF. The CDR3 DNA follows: TGTGCCAGCAGTGACCAGGGAAGAAATCAGCCCCAGCATTTT.

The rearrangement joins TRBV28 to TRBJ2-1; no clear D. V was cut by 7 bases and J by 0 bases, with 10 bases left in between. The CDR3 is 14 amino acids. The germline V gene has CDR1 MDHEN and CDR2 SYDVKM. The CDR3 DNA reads TGTGCCAGCACGGAGCCGAGCTCCTACAATGAGCAGTTCTTC. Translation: CASTEPSSYNEQFF.

The CDR3 DNA reads TGTGCCAGCAGCTTGTGGAACAGCTTCACTGAAGCTTTCTTT. Its protein is CASSLWNSFTEAFF. V is TRBV5-8 and J is TRBJ1-1; no reliable D call. Looked up from germline, CDR1 is SGHTS and CDR2 is YDEGEE. There are 14 residues in the CDR3. V lost 1 base, J lost 4 bases, and 11 bases lay in between.

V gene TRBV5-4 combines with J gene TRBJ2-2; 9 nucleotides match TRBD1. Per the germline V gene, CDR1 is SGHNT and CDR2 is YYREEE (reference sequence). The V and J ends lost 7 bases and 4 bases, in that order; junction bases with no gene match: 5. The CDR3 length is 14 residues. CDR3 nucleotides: TGTGCCAGCCGGACAGGGGATGGCACCGGGGAGCTGTTTTTT. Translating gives CASRTGDGTGELFF.

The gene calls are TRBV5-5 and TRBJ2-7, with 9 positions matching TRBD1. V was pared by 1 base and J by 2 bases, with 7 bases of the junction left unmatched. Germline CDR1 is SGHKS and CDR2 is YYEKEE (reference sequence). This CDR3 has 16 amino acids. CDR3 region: CASSLSTGTGTYEQYF. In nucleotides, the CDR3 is TGTGCCAGCAGCTTGTCCACCGGGACAGGGACCTACGAGCAGTACTTC.

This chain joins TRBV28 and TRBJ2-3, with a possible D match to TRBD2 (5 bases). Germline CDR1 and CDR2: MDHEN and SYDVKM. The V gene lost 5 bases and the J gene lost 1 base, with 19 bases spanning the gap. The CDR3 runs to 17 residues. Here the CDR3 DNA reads TGTGCCAGCAGTATCTCCTGGGCGGAGGACGGCACAGATACGCAGTATTTT. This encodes CASSISWAEDGTDTQYF.

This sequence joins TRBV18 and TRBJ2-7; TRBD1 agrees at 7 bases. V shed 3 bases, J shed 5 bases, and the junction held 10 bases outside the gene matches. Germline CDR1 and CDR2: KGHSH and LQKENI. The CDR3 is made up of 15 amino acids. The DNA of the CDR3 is TGTGCCAGCTCACCGTTCTACGAGGGGGCAAACGAGCAGTACTTC. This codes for CASSPFYEGANEQYF.

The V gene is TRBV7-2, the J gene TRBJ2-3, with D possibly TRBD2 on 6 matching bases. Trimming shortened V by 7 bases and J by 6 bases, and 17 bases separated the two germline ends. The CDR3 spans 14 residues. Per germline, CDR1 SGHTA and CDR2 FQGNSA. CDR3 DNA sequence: TGTGCCAGCAACCCCGACGCCGCGGGGGATACGCAGTATTTT. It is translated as CASNPDAAGDTQYF. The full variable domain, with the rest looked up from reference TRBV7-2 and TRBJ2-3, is GAGVSQSPSNKVTEKGKDVELRCDPISGHTALYWYRQSLGQGLEFLIYFQGNSAPDKSGLPSDRFSAERTGGSVSTLTIQRTQQEDSAVYLCASNPDAAGDTQYFGPGTRLTVL.

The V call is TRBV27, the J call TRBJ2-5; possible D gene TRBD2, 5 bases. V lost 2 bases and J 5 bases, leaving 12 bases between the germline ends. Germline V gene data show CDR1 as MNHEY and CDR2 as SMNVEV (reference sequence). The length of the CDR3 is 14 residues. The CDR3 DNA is TGTGCCAGCAGTTTAAGTTCAGCGGTGGAGACCCAGTACTTC. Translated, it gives CASSLSSAVETQYF.

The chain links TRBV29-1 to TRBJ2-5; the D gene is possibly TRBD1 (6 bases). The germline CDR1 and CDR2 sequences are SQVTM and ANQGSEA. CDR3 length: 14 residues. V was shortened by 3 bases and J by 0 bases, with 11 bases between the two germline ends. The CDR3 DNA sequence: TGCAGCGTTGATTCCACAGGGTACCAAGAGACCCAGTACTTC. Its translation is CSVDSTGYQETQYF.

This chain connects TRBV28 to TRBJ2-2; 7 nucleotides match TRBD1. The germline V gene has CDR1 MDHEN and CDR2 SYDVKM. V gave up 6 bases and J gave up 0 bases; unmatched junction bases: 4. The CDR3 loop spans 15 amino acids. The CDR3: CASRTGTANTGELFF. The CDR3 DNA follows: TGTGCCAGCAGGACCGGGACAGCGAACACCGGGGAGCTGTTTTTT.